This T cell receptor beta chain was found in a study of T cells after yellow fever vaccination. Whole-study findings and limits: Just a small share of clonotypes turned up in the CD4 compartment as well as the CD8 compartment.

One entry per CDR3 protein results from TCRdb running MiXCR on the 5' RACE reads. The data show 100,000 to 150,000 distinct CDR3 sequences, around 7.7% seen once. Of note for this clonotype: The target antigen is unknown.

This CDR3 comprises 14 residues. Trimming took 7 bases from V and 1 from J; bases not matched to a gene: 5. Here the sequenced sample was CD4+ T cells sorted from PBMCs, taken about 10 days after the first yellow fever vaccination. The source is a man aged 18 to 30 who received the YFV17D yellow fever vaccine. This chain joins TRBV12-3 or TRBV12-4 and TRBJ2-5; 8 bases match TRBD1. The CDR3 DNA is TGTGCCAGCAACCTAGGACAGGGCCAAGAGACCCAGTACTTC. Translated, it gives CASNLGQGQETQYF.